This T cell receptor (beta chain) was obtained from a study of cytomegalovirus exposure and HLA in healthy donors. Germline lookup yields CDR1 GTSNPN and CDR2 SVGIG (reference sequence). CDR3 length: 15 residues. V was trimmed by 5 bases and J by 1 base, leaving 17 bases between them. Primers included in the PCR were 60 Vbeta and 13 Jbeta primers. The method was immunoSEQ multiplex PCR; TCRdb's version includes in-frame clones alone and lacks a portion of them. Of 180,000 or so clones in the sample, 70% to 80% were seen once. Sequencing was done on a sample of PBMCs. J is TRBJ2-5 and V is TRBV30, with D possibly TRBD2 on 6 matching bases. This clonotype was sampled from a man aged 18 to 29 in good health and CMV-seronegative. CDR3 sequence reads: CAWERDFLGQETQYF. CDR3 coding DNA: TGTGCCTGGGAAAGGGACTTTCTAGGCCAAGAGACCCAGTACTTC.